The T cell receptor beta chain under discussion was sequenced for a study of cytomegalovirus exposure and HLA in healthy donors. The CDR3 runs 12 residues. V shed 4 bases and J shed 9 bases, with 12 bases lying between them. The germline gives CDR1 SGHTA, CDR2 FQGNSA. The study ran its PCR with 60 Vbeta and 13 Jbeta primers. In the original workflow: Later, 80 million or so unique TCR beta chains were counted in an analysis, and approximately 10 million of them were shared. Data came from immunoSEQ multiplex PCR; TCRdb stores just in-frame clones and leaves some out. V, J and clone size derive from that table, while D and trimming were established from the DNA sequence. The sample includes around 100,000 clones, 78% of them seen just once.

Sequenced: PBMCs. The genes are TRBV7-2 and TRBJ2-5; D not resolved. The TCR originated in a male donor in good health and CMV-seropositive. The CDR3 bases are TGTGCCAGCAGCTACCCCTCCCAGGCCCAGTACTTC. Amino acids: CASSYPSQAQYF. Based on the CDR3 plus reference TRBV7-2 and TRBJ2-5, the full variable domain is GAGVSQSPSNKVTEKGKDVELRCDPISGHTALYWYRQSLGQGLEFLIYFQGNSAPDKSGLPSDRFSAERTGGSVSTLTIQRTQQEDSAVYLCASSYPSQAQYFGPGTRLLVL.